The present TCR beta chain was sequenced within a study of blood T cell repertoires in COVID-19. The Seattle site enrolled patients during active infection and followed them longitudinally. Original data processing: Researchers report that nucleated cell counts were estimated from reference gene primer amplification. Profiling relied on immunoSEQ multiplex PCR, and the TCRdb table lists in-frame clones only, not all of them. V and J calls and clone size follow that table, whereas D and trimming were derived from the DNA. Among 300,000 to 350,000 clones, about 93% were seen once, and the ten largest hold approximately 7.5%. Sequencing used peripheral blood. The TCR sequence derives from a woman between 25 and 40 years old with COVID-19, enrolled during active disease.

This CDR3 reads CAWSNQGSYSGANVLTF. CDR3 DNA: TGTGCCTGGAGTAATCAGGGATCCTACTCTGGGGCCAACGTCCTGACTTTC. The genes are TRBV30 and TRBJ2-6, with a weak D call TRBD1 (5 bases). V was pared by 2 bases and J by 0 bases, with 14 bases between. The CDR3 is 17 amino acids. Germline V gene lookup returns CDR1 GTSNPN and CDR2 SVGIG (reference sequence).